A selection of T cell receptor beta chains follows, all from one sample in a study of immune evolution from preneoplasia to lung adenocarcinoma. Sequenced by immunoSEQ multiplex PCR; TCRdb stores in-frame clones only, minus some. Among about 13,000 clones listed, roughly 80% were seen once. What was sequenced was FFPE minimally invasive lung adenocarcinoma tissue. These receptors were collected from a person aged 70 to 85 with lung adenocarcinoma. Each CDR3 is given with its conserved first and last residue. The order of the fields is clone size, V gene, D gene, J gene, CDR3 DNA, CDR3 protein. A D gene is named only where the DNA matches it firmly. Where a row states a size, it is once, few, many or the class of an expanded clone; other rows omit it.

size: NA
V: TRBV30
D: NA
J: TRBJ1-1
DNA: TGTGCCTGGAACCCCAAAGGGGAGGGGGACACTGAAGCTTTCTTT
CDR3: CAWNPKGEGDTEAFF

size: NA
V: TRBV2
D: NA
J: TRBJ1-1
DNA: TGTGCCAGCAGTGAACTGGGCTACACTGAAGCTTTCTTT
CDR3: CASSELGYTEAFF

size: NA
V: TRBV7-9
D: TRBD1
J: TRBJ2-3
DNA: TGTGCCAGCAGCTTAGTTCAGGGGGTGGCAGATACGCAGTATTTT
CDR3: CASSLVQGVADTQYF

size: medium-sized
V: TRBV29-1
D: NA
J: TRBJ2-3
DNA: TGCAGCGCCAGGGAGGATACGCAGTATTTT
CDR3: CSAREDTQYF

size: NA
V: TRBV4-1
D: NA
J: TRBJ1-6
DNA: TGCGCCAGCAGCCAGGGAATTCGTCTTGGGCATTCACCCCTCCACTTT
CDR3: CASSQGIRLGHSPLHF

size: NA
V: TRBV28
D: NA
J: TRBJ1-2
DNA: TGTGCCAGCAGTCCCCAAGCCGGGGTTCTCTATGGCTACACCTTC
CDR3: CASSPQAGVLYGYTF

size: few
V: TRBV20-1
D: NA
J: TRBJ2-7
DNA: TGCAGTGCTAGGACAGGCTACGAGCAGTACTTC
CDR3: CSARTGYEQYF

size: NA
V: TRBV30
D: NA
J: TRBJ2-7
DNA: TGTGCCTGGAGTGGGGGAACTGGGTACGAGCAGTACTTC
CDR3: CAWSGGTGYEQYF

size: NA
V: TRBV7-9
D: TRBD1
J: TRBJ2-1
DNA: TGTGCCAGCAGCGGGGACAGGGGGATATACAATGAGCAGTTCTTC
CDR3: CASSGDRGIYNEQFF

size: NA
V: TRBV9
D: NA
J: TRBJ2-7
DNA: TGTGCCAGCAGCGTAGATGTCAGGGGTGGGTACGAGCAGTACTTC
CDR3: CASSVDVRGGYEQYF

size: NA
V: TRBV2
D: NA
J: TRBJ2-7
DNA: TGTGCCAGCAGTGGGACACCGTACGAGCAGTACTTC
CDR3: CASSGTPYEQYF

size: NA
V: TRBV5-1
D: TRBD1
J: TRBJ1-3
DNA: TGCGCCAGCAGCTTGGGGGACAGGAGCTCTGGAAACACCATATATTTT
CDR3: CASSLGDRSSGNTIYF

size: few
V: TRBV6-1
D: NA
J: TRBJ2-6
DNA: TGTGCCAGCAGCGGGTTTTCCTCTGGGGCCAACGTCCTGACTTTC
CDR3: CASSGFSSGANVLTF

size: NA
V: TRBV7-9
D: TRBD1
J: TRBJ1-1
DNA: TGTGCCAGCAGCTCGGGACAGGGGGCGAGATTGGACACTGAAGCTTTCTTT
CDR3: CASSSGQGARLDTEAFF

size: NA
V: TRBV29-1
D: NA
J: TRBJ2-3
DNA: TGCAGCGTTGTTGGCGGGACAACAGATACGCAGTATTTT
CDR3: CSVVGGTTDTQYF

size: NA
V: TRBV7-2
D: NA
J: TRBJ1-5
DNA: TGTGCCAGCAGCCGAAGACAGGACACGTCCCAGCATTTT
CDR3: CASSRRQDTSQHF

size: NA
V: TRBV5-5
D: NA
J: TRBJ1-2
DNA: TGTGCCAGCAGCTTGGAAGACGGATTCATAGTTAGCACCTTC
CDR3: CASSLEDGFIVSTF

size: NA
V: TRBV9
D: NA
J: TRBJ1-6
DNA: TGTGCCAGCAGCGTAGAAGGAGTCTATAATTCACCCCTCCACTTT
CDR3: CASSVEGVYNSPLHF

size: NA
V: TRBV29-1
D: NA
J: TRBJ2-5
DNA: TGCAGCGTTGAAGTCTCCCTAGCGTCCCAAGAGACCCAGTACTTC
CDR3: CSVEVSLASQETQYF

size: few
V: TRBV6-1
D: TRBD2
J: TRBJ2-1
DNA: TGTGCCAGCAGTGAACGGTCTGCAGCGGGGGGGCTAAATGAGCAGTTCTTC
CDR3: CASSERSAAGGLNEQFF

size: few
V: TRBV29-1
D: TRBD1
J: TRBJ2-2
DNA: TGCAGCGTCGGCTGGACAGGGTCGGCCGGGGAGCTGTTTTTT
CDR3: CSVGWTGSAGELFF

size: NA
V: TRBV9
D: NA
J: TRBJ1-1
DNA: TGTGCCAGCAGCCCAGTGGGGGGGTCGAACACTGAAGCTTTCTTT
CDR3: CASSPVGGSNTEAFF

size: NA
V: TRBV6-5
D: NA
J: TRBJ1-4
DNA: TGTGCCAGCAGTACGACAGCAACTAATGAAAAACTGTTTTTT
CDR3: CASSTTATNEKLFF

size: NA
V: TRBV29-1
D: NA
J: TRBJ1-1
DNA: TGCAGCGTCCAAAGACAGCTCGGGGAAGAAGCTTTCTTT
CDR3: CSVQRQLGEEAFF

size: NA
V: TRBV6-6
D: NA
J: TRBJ2-1
DNA: TGTGCCAGCAGTTTTCTTTCCTACAATGAGCAGTTCTTC
CDR3: CASSFLSYNEQFF

size: NA
V: TRBV5-4
D: TRBD1
J: TRBJ2-7
DNA: TGTGCCAGCAGCGGCGCAGGGACAGGGAGGAACTTC
CDR3: CASSGAGTGRNF

size: NA
V: TRBV12-5
D: NA
J: TRBJ2-2
DNA: TGTGCTAGCGCCCTCACTACCAGCGGGGAGCTGTTTTTT
CDR3: CASALTTSGELFF

size: NA
V: TRBV28
D: NA
J: TRBJ2-2
DNA: TGTGCCAGCAGTTTCACCTTGGGGGGCACCGGGGAGCTGTTTTTT
CDR3: CASSFTLGGTGELFF

size: NA
V: TRBV18
D: TRBD1
J: TRBJ2-2
DNA: TGTGCCAGCTCACCACCTTTTCACCTGGACAGGGCGACTGTCGGGGAGCTGTTTTTT
CDR3: CASSPPFHLDRATVGELFF

size: NA
V: TRBV5-4
D: TRBD1
J: TRBJ1-2
DNA: TGTGCCAGCAGCCCCTTACAGGGGGGCTATGGCTACACCTTC
CDR3: CASSPLQGGYGYTF

size: NA
V: TRBV5-1
D: NA
J: TRBJ1-1
DNA: TGCGCCAGCAGCCGACCGGGACAGAACACTGAAGCTTTCTTT
CDR3: CASSRPGQNTEAFF

size: once
V: TRBV27
D: NA
J: TRBJ1-2
DNA: TGTGCCAGCTCACGGGGGAGCTCCGGCTACACCTTC
CDR3: CASSRGSSGYTF

size: NA
V: TRBV30
D: NA
J: TRBJ2-1
DNA: TGTGCCTGGAGTCCTCAGGGGAATGAGCAGTTCTTC
CDR3: CAWSPQGNEQFF

size: few
V: TRBV7-2
D: TRBD2
J: TRBJ2-7
DNA: TGTGCCAGCAGCTTAGCGGGAGCGGGAGCAACCTACGAGCAGTACTTC
CDR3: CASSLAGAGATYEQYF

size: NA
V: TRBV11-3
D: NA
J: TRBJ2-7
DNA: TGTGCCAGCAGCTTAATCCGGGGCCCTACCTACGAGCAGTACTTC
CDR3: CASSLIRGPTYEQYF

size: NA
V: TRBV28
D: TRBD1
J: TRBJ2-1
DNA: TGTGCCAGCAGTTTAGGTACGGACAGGGCGGCCAATGAGCAGTTCTTC
CDR3: CASSLGTDRAANEQFF

size: NA
V: TRBV7-8
D: TRBD1
J: TRBJ2-3
DNA: TGTGCCAGCAGCTTGGGACAGACTACGCAGTATTTT
CDR3: CASSLGQTTQYF

size: NA
V: TRBV30
D: NA
J: TRBJ1-6
DNA: TGTGCCTGGAGTATGGATTCACCCCTCCACTTT
CDR3: CAWSMDSPLHF

size: few
V: TRBV5-1
D: NA
J: TRBJ1-4
DNA: TGCGCCAGCAGCCCCGGACTCGATCAGGAAAAACTGTTTTTT
CDR3: CASSPGLDQEKLFF

size: NA
V: TRBV11-1
D: NA
J: TRBJ2-7
DNA: TGTGCCAGCAGCTCCGACTCCTACGAGCAGTACTTC
CDR3: CASSSDSYEQYF

size: once
V: TRBV11-3
D: NA
J: TRBJ1-2
DNA: TGTGCCAGCAGCCCCCGTGGGTCTAACTATGGCTACACCTTC
CDR3: CASSPRGSNYGYTF

size: NA
V: TRBV7-3
D: NA
J: TRBJ1-2
DNA: TGTGCCAGCAGCTTAGTGGGGGGCGCGAACTATGGCTACACCTTC
CDR3: CASSLVGGANYGYTF

size: few
V: TRBV28
D: NA
J: TRBJ2-7
DNA: TGTGCCAGCACCCGCGGGCGGTCCTACGAGCAGTACTTC
CDR3: CASTRGRSYEQYF

size: NA
V: TRBV4-1
D: TRBD2
J: TRBJ2-2
DNA: TGCGCCAGCAGCCTTAGCGGGGATAGCGGGGAGCTGTTTTTT
CDR3: CASSLSGDSGELFF

size: NA
V: TRBV4-2
D: NA
J: TRBJ2-3
DNA: TGTGCCAGCAGCCAAGCCACAGATACGCAGTATTTT
CDR3: CASSQATDTQYF

size: NA
V: TRBV7-3
D: NA
J: TRBJ2-7
DNA: TGTGCCAGCAGCTTGGGAGTCCGTGGGGGTTCCTACGAGCAGTACTTC
CDR3: CASSLGVRGGSYEQYF

size: NA
V: TRBV20-1
D: NA
J: TRBJ1-1
DNA: TGCAGTGCTAGGGGCAACACTGAAGCTTTCTTT
CDR3: CSARGNTEAFF

size: NA
V: TRBV30
D: TRBD2
J: TRBJ2-7
DNA: TGTGCCCTAAAGGGACTAGCGGGGGGCGAGCAGTACTTC
CDR3: CALKGLAGGEQYF

size: NA
V: TRBV6-4
D: TRBD1
J: TRBJ1-1
DNA: TGTGCCAGCCGTAGAGGGGGCCCGAACACTGAAGCTTTCTTT
CDR3: CASRRGGPNTEAFF

size: NA
V: TRBV9
D: TRBD1
J: TRBJ2-5
DNA: TGTGCCAGCAGCAGAAAGTGGGACAGAGGGGAGACCCAGTACTTC
CDR3: CASSRKWDRGETQYF

size: NA
V: TRBV28
D: NA
J: TRBJ2-2
DNA: TGTGCCAGCTTAAACAGGAACACCGGGGAGCTGTTTTTT
CDR3: CASLNRNTGELFF

size: NA
V: TRBV5-6
D: TRBD2
J: TRBJ2-3
DNA: TGTGCCAGCAGCTCACCGGGACTAGCGTCGATAAATACGCAGTATTTT
CDR3: CASSSPGLASINTQYF

size: once
V: TRBV6-6
D: TRBD1
J: TRBJ1-1
DNA: TGTGCCAGCAGCCAACCCACAGGGGGCGGGTCTGAAGCTTTCTTT
CDR3: CASSQPTGGGSEAFF

size: once
V: TRBV5-1
D: NA
J: TRBJ2-3
DNA: TGCGCCAGCAGCTTGGCGGGGGCAGGGGATACGCAGTATTTT
CDR3: CASSLAGAGDTQYF